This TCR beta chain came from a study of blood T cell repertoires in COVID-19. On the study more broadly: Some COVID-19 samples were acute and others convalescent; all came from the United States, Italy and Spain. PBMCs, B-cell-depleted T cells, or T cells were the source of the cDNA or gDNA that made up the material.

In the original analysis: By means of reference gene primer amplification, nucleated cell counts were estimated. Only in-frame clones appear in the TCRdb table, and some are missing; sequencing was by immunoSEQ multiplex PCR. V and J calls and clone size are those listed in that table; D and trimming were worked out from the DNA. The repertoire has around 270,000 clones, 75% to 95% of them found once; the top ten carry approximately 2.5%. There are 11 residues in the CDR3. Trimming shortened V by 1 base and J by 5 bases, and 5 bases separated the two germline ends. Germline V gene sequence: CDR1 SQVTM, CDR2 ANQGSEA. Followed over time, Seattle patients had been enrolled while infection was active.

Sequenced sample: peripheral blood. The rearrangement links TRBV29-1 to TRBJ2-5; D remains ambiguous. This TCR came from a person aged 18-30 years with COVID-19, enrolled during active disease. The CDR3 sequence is CSVEGMETQYF. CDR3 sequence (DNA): TGCAGCGTTGAAGGTATGGAGACCCAGTACTTC.